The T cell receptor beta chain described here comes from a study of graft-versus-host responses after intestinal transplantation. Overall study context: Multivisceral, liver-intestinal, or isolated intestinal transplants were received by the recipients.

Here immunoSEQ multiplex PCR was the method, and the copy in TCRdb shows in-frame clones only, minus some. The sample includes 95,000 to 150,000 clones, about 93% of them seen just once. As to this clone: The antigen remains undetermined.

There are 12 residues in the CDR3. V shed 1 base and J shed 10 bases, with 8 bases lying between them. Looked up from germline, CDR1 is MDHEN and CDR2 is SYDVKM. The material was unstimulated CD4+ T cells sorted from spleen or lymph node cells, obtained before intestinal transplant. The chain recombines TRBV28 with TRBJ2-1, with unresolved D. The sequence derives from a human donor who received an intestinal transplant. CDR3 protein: CASSLLVGEQFF. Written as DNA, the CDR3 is TGTGCCAGCAGTTTATTGGTAGGAGAGCAGTTCTTC.